This TCR beta chain was documented in a study of T cells in Graves' hyperthyroidism and ophthalmopathy. Findings and limits, study-wide: Blood samples included most of the expanded thyroid clonotypes exceeding 0.001.

Amplification yielded TCR beta CDR3 regions, with RNA transcripts as the source. HTBI primers were employed in a first-round RT-PCR of the TCR CDR3. TCRdb re-derived calls from the multiplex PCR reads in MiXCR, one entry per CDR3 protein. The table shows approximately 690,000 distinct CDR3 sequences, with about 14% occurring only once. Germline V gives CDR1 LGHDT, CDR2 YNNKEL (reference sequence). The CDR3 loop spans 16 amino acids. The J segment lost 1 base and the V segment lost 4 bases, leaving 8 bases of the junction unmatched. This clonotype was seen a handful of times. As yet, its antigen is unknown. Among ophthalmopathy patients, the Clinical Activity Score reached at least 3, the NOSPECS grade reached at least 4, and duration remained under 3 months. Researchers barred patients who had uncontrolled infection, other autoimmune disease, pregnancy or lactation.

The V call is TRBV3-1, the J call TRBJ2-7; TRBD2 matches 9 bases. This clonotype was sampled from a woman between 45 and 60 years old with Graves' ophthalmopathy. Sequencing was done on a sample of blood. The CDR3 coding sequence is TGTGCCAGCAGCCCATCCTCTAGCGGGAATTCCTACGAGCAGTACTTC. Its protein product is CASSPSSSGNSYEQYF.